This T cell receptor (beta chain) was sequenced in a study of blood T cell repertoires in COVID-19. The CDR3 extends over 12 amino acids. The junction had 4 bases not matched to a gene; V was cut back by 7 bases and J by 7 bases. Germline-derived CDR1 and CDR2 are MNHEY and SVGAGI. The table came from immunoSEQ multiplex PCR; TCRdb's copy has only in-frame clones and leaves some out. The sample comprises some 310,000 clones, roughly 91% of which are singletons, and roughly 10% rests with the top ten. The clonotype was recovered from a woman in her twenties or thirties who had recovered from COVID-19. This chain uses TRBV6-5 with TRBJ1-5; 7 nucleotides align to TRBD1. Input material: PBMCs or T cells enriched from blood (not recorded which). The CDR3 DNA sequence: TGTGCCAGCACCAGACAGGGCCAGCCCCAGCATTTT. It encodes CASTRQGQPQHF.